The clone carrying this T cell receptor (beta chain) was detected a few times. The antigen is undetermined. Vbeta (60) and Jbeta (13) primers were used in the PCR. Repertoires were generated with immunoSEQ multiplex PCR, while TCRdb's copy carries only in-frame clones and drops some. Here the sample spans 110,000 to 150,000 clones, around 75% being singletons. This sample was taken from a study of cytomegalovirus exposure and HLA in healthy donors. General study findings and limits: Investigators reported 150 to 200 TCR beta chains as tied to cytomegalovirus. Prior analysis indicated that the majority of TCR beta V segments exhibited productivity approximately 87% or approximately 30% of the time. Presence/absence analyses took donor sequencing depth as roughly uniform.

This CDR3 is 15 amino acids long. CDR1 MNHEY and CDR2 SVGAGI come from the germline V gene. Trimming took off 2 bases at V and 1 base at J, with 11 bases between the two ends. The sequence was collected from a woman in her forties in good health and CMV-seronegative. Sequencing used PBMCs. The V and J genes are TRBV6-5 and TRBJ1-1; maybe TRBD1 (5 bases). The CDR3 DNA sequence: TGTGCCAGCAGTTACATGCAGGGTCGGAACACTGAAGCTTTCTTT. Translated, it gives CASSYMQGRNTEAFF.